Described below is a single TCR beta chain sequence and its context. The V segment lost 4 bases and the J segment 1 base; nucleotides outside the gene matches: 4. Germline CDR1 reads MNHNY; CDR2 reads SVGAGI (reference sequence). This CDR3 has 15 amino acids. The treatment was: approximately 18 received Ad26.COV2.S at low or high dose, single or two shots; several received placebo; per-sample allocation not given. Day 63 after the first injection of vaccine or placebo was the sampling time. The sample belongs to a study of Ad26.COV2.S vaccination and SARS-CoV-2 variants. Study-level background: Intramuscular Ad26.COV2.S doses were given once or twice, 56 days apart.

TCRdb's table, derived via immunoSEQ multiplex PCR, lists solely in-frame clones and lacks some. The top ten clones hold about 2% of a sample with about 410,000 clones, 75% to 90% of them seen once. The sample here was peripheral blood, taken in a trial of Ad26.COV2.S vaccine versus placebo. This receptor was obtained from a person between 18 and 59 years old who received the Ad26.COV2.S COVID-19 vaccine or a placebo. The chain recombines TRBV6-6 with TRBJ1-5, with 7 bases fitting TRBD1. CDR3 nucleotides: TGTGCCAGCAGTTTCGGGACAGCCAGCAATCAGCCCCAGCATTTT. Residues: CASSFGTASNQPQHF.